The T cell receptor (beta chain) under discussion was sequenced for a study of cytomegalovirus exposure and HLA in healthy donors. Study at large: Early on, a data release was issued that held 80 million or so unique TCRs from HLA-typed donors. Study-wide findings and caveats: As a later analysis showed, a missense DCLRE1C variant was linked to trimming of TCR beta V- and J-genes. The study had only CMV serostatus as immune exposure information.

The CDR3 has 15 amino acids. V was shortened by 1 base and J by 6 bases, with 12 bases between the two germline ends. Per germline, CDR1 MNHEY and CDR2 SVGAGI. The PCR had 60 Vbeta and 13 Jbeta primers. Sequencing was performed with immunoSEQ multiplex PCR; in TCRdb, only in-frame clones are kept and a portion is missing. The repertoire holds approximately 99,000 clones, with roughly three quarters as singletons. As concerns this clone: Antigen: not known.

The chain joins TRBV6-5 to TRBJ2-2, with D unresolved. Sequenced input: PBMCs. The source of this sequence is a male donor in good health and CMV-seropositive. CDR3 sequence: CASSYFGSQPGELFF. CDR3 nucleotide sequence: TGTGCCAGCAGTTACTTCGGGTCGCAACCCGGGGAGCTGTTTTTT.